The 9 T cell receptor beta chains below all came from one sample that was sequenced in a study of blood T cell repertoires in COVID-19. The protocol was immunoSEQ multiplex PCR, while the TCRdb copy is restricted to in-frame clones and leaves out a portion. The sample records some 330,000 clones, just under 90% being singletons. The sample was peripheral blood. The receptors shown here come from a woman aged 25 to 39 with COVID-19, enrolled during active disease.

The chain couples TRBV6-5 to TRBJ2-1; 12 positions agree with TRBD1. With 6 bases clipped from V and 7 bases from J, the junction kept 7 bases outside the gene matches. From germline, CDR1 is MNHEY and CDR2 SVGAGI. The CDR3 runs to 15 residues. This CDR3 reads CASSPGTGGSNEQFF. As DNA, the CDR3 is TGTGCCAGCAGCCCCGGGACAGGGGGCTCGAATGAGCAGTTCTTC.

The chain employs TRBV3-1 (or the pseudogene TRBV3-2) and TRBJ2-1, with 9 bases lining up with TRBD2. CDR3 length: 15 residues. V lost 7 bases and J lost 9; bases outside the gene matches: 13. The germline V gene encodes CDR1 LGHDT and CDR2 YNNKEL (reference sequence). The CDR3 loop is CASTGPGGGAVEQFF. The CDR3 DNA reads as TGTGCCAGCACTGGCCCTGGCGGGGGGGCAGTTGAGCAGTTCTTC.

The V and J genes are TRBV3-1 (or the pseudogene TRBV3-2) and TRBJ2-2, with a weak D call TRBD2 (6 bases). CDR3 length: 16 amino acids. The germline V gene has CDR1 LGHDT and CDR2 YNNKEL (reference sequence). Trimming left V 0 bases short and J 6 bases short, with 14 bases between. In nucleotides, the CDR3 is TGTGCCAGCAGCCAAGACCGCGGGAACCGGGCCGGGGAGCTGTTTTTT. As protein: CASSQDRGNRAGELFF.

This clone came up once. The chain combines TRBV19 with TRBJ1-4; D remains ambiguous. Trimming took off 6 bases at V and 6 bases at J, with 14 bases between the two ends. This CDR3 region has 14 residues. Per germline, CDR1 LNHDA and CDR2 SQIVND (reference sequence). The CDR3 loop reads CASRQHPRDEKLFF. The CDR3 DNA reads TGTGCCAGTAGGCAACACCCCCGGGATGAAAAACTGTTTTTT.

V and J are TRBV5-4 and TRBJ2-2; D is ambiguous. CDR3 length: 13 residues. The germline V gene encodes CDR1 SGHNT and CDR2 YYREEE (reference sequence). The germline V and J ends were trimmed by 4 bases and 8 bases, with 12 bases remaining between them. The chain's CDR3 is CASSTRQEGELFF. In DNA, the CDR3 is TGTGCCAGCAGCACGCGACAAGAGGGGGAGCTGTTTTTT.

J is TRBJ1-5 and V is TRBV6-1; tentatively, D is TRBD1 (5 bases). V dropped 0 bases and J dropped 6 bases, with 15 bases sitting between them. The CDR3 contains 16 residues. The germline CDR1 and CDR2 sequences are MNHNS and SASEGT. The DNA for the CDR3 is TGTGCCAGCAGTGAAGCGCGGCGGGGCCGGGGTCAGCCCCAGCATTTT. Encoded protein: CASSEARRGRGQPQHF.

The rearrangement uses TRBV19 and TRBJ1-1; D perhaps matches TRBD1 (6 bases). The CDR3 is 14 amino acids. Germline CDR1 reads LNHDA; CDR2 reads SQIVND (reference sequence). Trimming pared 5 bases from V and 4 bases from J, leaving 14 bases between. This CDR3 reads CASSLYTGFTEAFF. CDR3 sequence (DNA): TGTGCCAGTAGTCTTTATACAGGGTTCACTGAAGCTTTCTTT.

The chain has TRBV6-2 or TRBV6-3 and TRBJ2-3, with D hard to call. The CDR3 contains 13 residues. The germline gives CDR1 MNHEY, CDR2 SVGEGT. The V and J ends lost 5 bases and 5 bases respectively, with 11 bases between them. CDR3 sequence reads: CASSAELRDTQYF. The CDR3 coding sequence is TGTGCCAGCAGTGCCGAACTGAGAGATACGCAGTATTTT.

This clone occurred a few times. This rearrangement joins TRBV4-1 to TRBJ1-2, with D perhaps matching TRBD1 (5 bases). The ends were cut back, 3 bases at V and 4 bases at J, with 12 bases in the middle. Germline assignment: CDR1 MGHRA and CDR2 YSYEKL. CDR3 size: 14 residues. The CDR3: CASSQAPGSYGYTF. The CDR3 DNA follows: TGCGCCAGCAGCCAGGCCCCAGGGTCCTATGGCTACACCTTC.